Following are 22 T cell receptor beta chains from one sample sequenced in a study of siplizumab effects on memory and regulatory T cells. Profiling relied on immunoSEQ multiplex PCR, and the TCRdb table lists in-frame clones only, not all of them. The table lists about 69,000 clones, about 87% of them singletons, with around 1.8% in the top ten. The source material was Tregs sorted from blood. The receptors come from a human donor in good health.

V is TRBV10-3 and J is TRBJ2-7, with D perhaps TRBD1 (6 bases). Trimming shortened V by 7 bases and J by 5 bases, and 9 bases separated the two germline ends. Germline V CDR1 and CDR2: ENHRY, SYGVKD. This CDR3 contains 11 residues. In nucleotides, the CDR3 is TGTGCCATCAAGGACAGCCACGAGCAGTACTTC. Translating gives CAIKDSHEQYF.

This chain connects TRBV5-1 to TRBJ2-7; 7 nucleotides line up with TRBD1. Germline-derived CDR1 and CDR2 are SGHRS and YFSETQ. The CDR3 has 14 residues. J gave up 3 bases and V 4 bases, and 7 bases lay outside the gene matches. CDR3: CASSGPRGSYEQYF. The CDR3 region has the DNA TGCGCCAGCAGCGGTCCCAGGGGGAGCTACGAGCAGTACTTC.

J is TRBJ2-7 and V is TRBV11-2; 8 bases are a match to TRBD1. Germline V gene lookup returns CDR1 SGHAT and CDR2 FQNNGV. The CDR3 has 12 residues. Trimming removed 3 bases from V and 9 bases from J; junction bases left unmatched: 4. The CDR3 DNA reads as TGTGCCAGCAGCTTCGACAGGGGAGGGCAGTACTTC. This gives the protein CASSFDRGGQYF. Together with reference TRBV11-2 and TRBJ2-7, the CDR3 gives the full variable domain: EAGVAQSPRYKIIEKRQSVAFWCNPISGHATLYWYQQILGQGPKLLIQFQNNGVVDDSQLPKDRFSAERLKGVDSTLKIQPAKLEDSAVYLCASSFDRGGQYFGPGTRLTVT.

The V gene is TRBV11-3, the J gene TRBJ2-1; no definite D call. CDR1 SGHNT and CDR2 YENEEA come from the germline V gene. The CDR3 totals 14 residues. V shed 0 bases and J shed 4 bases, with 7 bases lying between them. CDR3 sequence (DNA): TGTGCCAGCAGCTTAGATCCACGTTACAATGAGCAGTTCTTC. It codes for CASSLDPRYNEQFF.

This chain's CDR3 is CASSLGGPNQPQHF. CDR3 DNA sequence: TGTGCCAGCAGCTTGGGGGGCCCTAATCAGCCCCAGCATTTT. V and J are TRBV7-9 and TRBJ1-5; perhaps TRBD1 as D (6 bases). Deletions cut 3 bases from V and 4 bases from J, with 10 bases between. CDR3 length: 14 residues. CDR1 is SEHNR and CDR2 is FQNEAQ in the germline V gene (reference sequence).

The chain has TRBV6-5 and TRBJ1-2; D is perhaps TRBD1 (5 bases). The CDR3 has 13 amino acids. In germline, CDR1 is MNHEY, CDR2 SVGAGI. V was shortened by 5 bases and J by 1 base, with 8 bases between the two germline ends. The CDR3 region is CASSDQGNYGYTF. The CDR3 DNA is TGTGCCAGCAGTGACCAGGGTAACTATGGCTACACCTTC.

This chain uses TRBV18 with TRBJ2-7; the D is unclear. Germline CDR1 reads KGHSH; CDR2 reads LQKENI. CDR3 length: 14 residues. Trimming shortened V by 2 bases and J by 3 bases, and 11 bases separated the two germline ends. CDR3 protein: CASSPSTAFYEQYF. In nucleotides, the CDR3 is TGTGCCAGCTCACCATCCACAGCCTTCTACGAGCAGTACTTC.

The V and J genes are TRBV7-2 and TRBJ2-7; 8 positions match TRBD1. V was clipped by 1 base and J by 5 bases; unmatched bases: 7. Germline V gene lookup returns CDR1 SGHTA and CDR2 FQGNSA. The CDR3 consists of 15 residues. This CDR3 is CASSLVFDRGNEQYF. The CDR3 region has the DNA TGTGCCAGCAGCTTAGTTTTTGACAGGGGAAACGAGCAGTACTTC.

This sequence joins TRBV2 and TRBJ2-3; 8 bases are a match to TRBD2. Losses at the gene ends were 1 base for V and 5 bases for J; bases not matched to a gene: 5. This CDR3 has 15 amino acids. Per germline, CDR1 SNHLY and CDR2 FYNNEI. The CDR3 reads CASSEGGLAGDTQYF. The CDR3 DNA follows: TGTGCCAGCAGTGAAGGAGGGCTAGCGGGAGATACGCAGTATTTT.

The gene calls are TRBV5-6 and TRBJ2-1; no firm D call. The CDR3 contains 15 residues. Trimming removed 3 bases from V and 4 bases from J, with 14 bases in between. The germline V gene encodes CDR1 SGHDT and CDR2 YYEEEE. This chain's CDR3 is CASSSLAERYNEQFF. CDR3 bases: TGTGCCAGCAGCTCCCTTGCGGAAAGATACAATGAGCAGTTCTTC.

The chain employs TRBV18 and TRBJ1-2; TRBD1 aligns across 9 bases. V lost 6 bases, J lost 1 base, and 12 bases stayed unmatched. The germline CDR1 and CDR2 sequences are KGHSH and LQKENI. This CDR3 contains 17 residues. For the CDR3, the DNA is TGTGCCAGCTCTCCCAGGACAGGGGTCCCTCTTAACTATGGCTACACCTTC. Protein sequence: CASSPRTGVPLNYGYTF. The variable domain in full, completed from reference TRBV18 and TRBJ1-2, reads NAGVMQNPRHLVRRRGQEARLRCSPMKGHSHVYWYRQLPEEGLKFMVYLQKENIIDESGMPKERFSAEFPKEGPSILRIQQVVRGDSAAYFCASSPRTGVPLNYGYTFGSGTRLTVV.

CDR3 coding DNA: TGTGCCAGCAGTTACTCGGGCGGTTCAAATGAAAAACTGTTTTTT. Its translation: CASSYSGGSNEKLFF. V and J are TRBV6-5 and TRBJ1-4; no firm D call. The CDR3 consists of 15 residues. CDR1 MNHEY and CDR2 SVGAGI come from the germline V gene. V gave up 0 bases and J gave up 5 bases, with 10 bases separating them.

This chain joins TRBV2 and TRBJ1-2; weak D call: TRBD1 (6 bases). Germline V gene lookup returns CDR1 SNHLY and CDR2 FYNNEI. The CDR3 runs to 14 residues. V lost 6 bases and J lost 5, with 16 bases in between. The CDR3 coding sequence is TGTGCCAGCAGCGCAGGGCGGACAGTTTATGGCTACACCTTC. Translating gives CASSAGRTVYGYTF.

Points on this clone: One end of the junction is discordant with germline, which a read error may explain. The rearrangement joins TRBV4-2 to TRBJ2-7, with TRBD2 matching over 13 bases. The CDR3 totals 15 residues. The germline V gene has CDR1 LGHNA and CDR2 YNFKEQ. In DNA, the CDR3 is TGTGCCAGCAGCCTACTAGCGGGAGGGCCCTACGAGCAGCACTTC. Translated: CASSLLAGGPYEQHF.

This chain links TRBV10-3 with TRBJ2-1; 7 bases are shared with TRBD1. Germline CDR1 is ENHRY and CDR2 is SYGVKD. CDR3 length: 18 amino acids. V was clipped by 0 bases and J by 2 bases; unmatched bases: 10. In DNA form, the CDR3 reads TGTGCCATCAGTGAGTCCTATACTACCGGGACAGCCTACAATGAGCAGTTCTTC. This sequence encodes CAISESYTTGTAYNEQFF.

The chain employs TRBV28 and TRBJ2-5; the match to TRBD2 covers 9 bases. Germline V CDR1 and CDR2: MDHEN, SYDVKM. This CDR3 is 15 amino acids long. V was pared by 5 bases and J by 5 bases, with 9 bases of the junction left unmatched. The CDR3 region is CASSRSGTSMETQYF. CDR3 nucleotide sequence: TGTGCCAGCAGTCGATCCGGGACTAGCATGGAGACCCAGTACTTC.

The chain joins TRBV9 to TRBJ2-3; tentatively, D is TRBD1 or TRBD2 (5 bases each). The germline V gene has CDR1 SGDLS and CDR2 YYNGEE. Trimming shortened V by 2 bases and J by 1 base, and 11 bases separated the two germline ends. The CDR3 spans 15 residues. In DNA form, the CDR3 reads TGTGCCAGCAGCGTGCAAGGGACCGGCACAGATACGCAGTATTTT. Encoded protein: CASSVQGTGTDTQYF.

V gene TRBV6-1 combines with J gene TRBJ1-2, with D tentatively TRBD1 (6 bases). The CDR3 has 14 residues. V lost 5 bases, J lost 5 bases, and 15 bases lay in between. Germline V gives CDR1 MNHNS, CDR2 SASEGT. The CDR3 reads CASSPTGAIYGYTF. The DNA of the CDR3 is TGTGCCAGCAGTCCTACGGGGGCGATATATGGCTACACCTTC.

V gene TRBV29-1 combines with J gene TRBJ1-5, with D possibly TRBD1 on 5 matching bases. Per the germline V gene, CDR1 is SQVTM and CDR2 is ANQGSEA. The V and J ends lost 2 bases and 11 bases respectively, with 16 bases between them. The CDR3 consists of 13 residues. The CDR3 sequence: CSVETGGGRTQHF. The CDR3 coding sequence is TGCAGCGTTGAAACGGGGGGAGGTCGGACCCAGCATTTT.

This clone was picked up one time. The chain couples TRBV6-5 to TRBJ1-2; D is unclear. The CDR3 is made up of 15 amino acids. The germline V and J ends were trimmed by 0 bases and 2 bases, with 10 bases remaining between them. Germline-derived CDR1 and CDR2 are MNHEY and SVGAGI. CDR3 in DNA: TGTGCCAGCAGTTACTCGAGAACGAGCAACTATGGCTACACCTTC. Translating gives CASSYSRTSNYGYTF.

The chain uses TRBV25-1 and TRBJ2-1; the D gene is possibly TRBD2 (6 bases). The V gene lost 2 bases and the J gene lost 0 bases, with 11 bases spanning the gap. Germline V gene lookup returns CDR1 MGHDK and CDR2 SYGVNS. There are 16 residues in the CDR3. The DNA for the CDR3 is TGTGCCAGCAGTGAAGGAGGGGATAGCTCCTACAATGAGCAGTTCTTC. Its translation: CASSEGGDSSYNEQFF.

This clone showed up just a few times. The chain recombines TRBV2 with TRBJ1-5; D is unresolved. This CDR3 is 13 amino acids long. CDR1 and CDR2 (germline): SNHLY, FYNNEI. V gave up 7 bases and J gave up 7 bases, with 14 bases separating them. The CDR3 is CASTRLENQPQHF. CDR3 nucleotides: TGTGCCAGCACTCGACTTGAGAACCAGCCCCAGCATTTT. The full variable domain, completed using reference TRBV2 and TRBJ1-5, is EPEVTQTPSHQVTQMGQEVILRCVPISNHLYFYWYRQILGQKVEFLVSFYNNEISEKSEIFDDQFSVERPDGSNFTLKIRSTKLEDSAMYFCASTRLENQPQHFGDGTRLSIL.